Following are 27 T cell receptor beta chains from one sample sequenced in a study of graft-versus-host responses after intestinal transplantation. Antigens for these TCRs are unknown. TCRdb's table, derived via immunoSEQ multiplex PCR, lists solely in-frame clones and lacks some. The sample gives about 85,000 clones, around 93% of which show up once; about 7.3% is in the top ten. The sequenced sample was unstimulated CD8+ T cells sorted from spleen or lymph node cells, obtained before transplant. The receptors come from a human donor who was the organ donor for an intestinal transplant.

V is TRBV5-4 and J is TRBJ2-7; TRBD2 aligns across 8 bases. V was clipped by 2 bases and J by 2 bases; unmatched bases: 0. This CDR3 contains 13 residues. From germline, CDR1 is SGHNT and CDR2 YYREEE (reference sequence). The chain's CDR3 is CASSFGGAYEQYF. The CDR3 DNA follows: TGTGCCAGCAGCTTCGGGGGGGCCTACGAGCAGTACTTC.

This clone showed up just a few times. The rearrangement links TRBV7-9 to TRBJ1-3; no reliable D call. Per germline, CDR1 SEHNR and CDR2 FQNEAQ (reference sequence). V lost 5 bases and J lost 0, with 5 bases in between. This CDR3 is 13 amino acids long. CDR3 coding DNA: TGTGCCAGCAGCCGGAGCTCTGGAAACACCATATATTTT. Protein sequence: CASSRSSGNTIYF. The full variable domain, its missing parts supplied by reference TRBV7-9 and TRBJ1-3, is DTGVSQNPRHKITKRGQNVTFRCDPISEHNRLYWYRQTLGQGPEFLTYFQNEAQLEKSRLLSDRFSAERPKGSFSTLEIQRTEQGDSAMYLCASSRSSGNTIYFGEGSWLTVV.

This chain uses TRBV27 with TRBJ1-1, with D unresolved. Trimming took 2 bases from V and 3 from J, leaving 16 bases between them. Germline values: CDR1 MNHEY, CDR2 SMNVEV (reference sequence). CDR3 length: 16 amino acids. The DNA of the CDR3 is TGTGCCAGCAGTTTAACTTTAGGGATTAGAGACACTGAAGCTTTCTTT. It encodes CASSLTLGIRDTEAFF.

To note about this clone: At the DNA level, this CDR3 is encoded by other sequences in the same sample as well. The CDR3 DNA reads as TGTGCCAGCAGCCCTACAGGGGGCCTCTATGGCTACACCTTC. The encoded protein is CASSPTGGLYGYTF. The chain combines TRBV7-9 with TRBJ1-2, with 9 positions matching TRBD1. CDR3 size: 14 residues. With 5 bases clipped from V and 4 bases from J, the junction kept 5 bases outside the gene matches. Germline CDR1 reads SEHNR; CDR2 reads FQNEAQ (reference sequence).

The CDR3 DNA sequence: TGCAGCGTTGATGGGACAGGAAACACTGAAGCTTTCTTT. It is translated as CSVDGTGNTEAFF. The chain couples TRBV29-1 to TRBJ1-1; 8 positions agree with TRBD1. CDR1 SQVTM and CDR2 ANQGSEA come from the germline V gene. This CDR3 region has 13 residues. V shed 3 bases, J shed 2 bases, and the junction held 2 bases outside the gene matches.

J is TRBJ1-2 and V is TRBV6-6; TRBD1 aligns across 10 bases. The germline V gene has CDR1 MNHNY and CDR2 SVGAGI (reference sequence). Trimming removed 0 bases from V and 6 bases from J; junction bases left unmatched: 7. The CDR3 covers 16 residues. The CDR3 reads CASSYSSPDRGDGYTF. CDR3 sequence (DNA): TGTGCCAGCAGTTACTCGTCTCCGGACAGGGGGGATGGCTACACCTTC.

This clone appeared a single time. This chain links TRBV10-2 with TRBJ1-2; D ambiguous. The CDR3 loop spans 11 amino acids. Per germline, CDR1 WSHSY and CDR2 SAAADI. Trimming took off 10 bases at V and 4 bases at J, with 10 bases between the two ends. CDR3 loop: CAILAGYGYTF. Here the CDR3 DNA reads TGCGCCATACTCGCGGGCTATGGCTACACCTTC.

The chain is built from TRBV11-1 and TRBJ2-1; 11 bases fit TRBD2. Per germline, CDR1 SGHAT and CDR2 FQDESV (reference sequence). This CDR3 region has 16 residues. The V segment lost 1 base and the J segment 5 bases; nucleotides outside the gene matches: 4. The CDR3 loop is CASSLDLAGGHNEQFF. CDR3 nucleotide sequence: TGTGCCAGCAGCTTAGATCTAGCGGGAGGCCACAATGAGCAGTTCTTC.

In its sample, this clone was seen once. V and J are TRBV4-1 and TRBJ2-3; D may match TRBD1 or TRBD2 (6 bases each). The V end was cut by 0 bases, the J end by 0 bases, with 19 bases between. This CDR3 comprises 19 residues. The germline CDR1 and CDR2 sequences are MGHRA and YSYEKL. The CDR3 region is CASSQDWGVGTLSTDTQYF. In nucleotides, the CDR3 is TGCGCCAGCAGCCAAGACTGGGGGGTTGGGACACTAAGCACAGATACGCAGTATTTT.

CDR3 sequence: CASSIDSSPNQPQHF. The CDR3 nucleotides read TGTGCCAGTAGTATAGACAGCTCTCCCAATCAGCCCCAGCATTTT. The chain joins TRBV19 to TRBJ1-5; D unresolved. This CDR3 contains 15 residues. Germline V gives CDR1 LNHDA, CDR2 SQIVND (reference sequence). The V end lost 0 bases, the J end lost 3 bases, and 9 bases lay between the germline ends. The full variable domain, in which reference TRBV19 and TRBJ1-5 provide the parts outside the CDR3, is DGGITQSPKYLFRKEGQNVTLSCEQNLNHDAMYWYRQDPGQGLRLIYYSQIVNDFQKGDIAEGYSVSREKKESFPLTVTSAQKNPTAFYLCASSIDSSPNQPQHFGDGTRLSIL.

This chain connects TRBV4-1 to TRBJ1-4; TRBD1 matches at 7 bases. Germline lookup yields CDR1 MGHRA and CDR2 YSYEKL. The V gene end was trimmed by 1 base and the J gene end by 4 bases; junction bases not matched to a gene: 6. The CDR3 has 16 residues. This CDR3 is CASSQAAGGLNEKLFF. The CDR3, as DNA: TGCGCCAGCAGCCAAGCTGCAGGGGGACTTAATGAAAAACTGTTTTTT.

The V call is TRBV2, the J call TRBJ1-5; D may be TRBD1 (5 bases). The CDR3 spans 13 residues. From germline, CDR1 is SNHLY and CDR2 FYNNEI. Between the trimmed V and J ends, which lost 8 bases and 6 bases, there was a span of 14 bases. CDR3 loop: CASRLEGIQPQHF. CDR3 DNA sequence: TGTGCCAGCCGGTTAGAGGGGATTCAGCCCCAGCATTTT.

This clone appeared once. The chain links TRBV27 to TRBJ2-1; TRBD2 is a possible D gene (7 bases). V was cut by 10 bases and J by 4 bases, with 17 bases left in between. CDR3 length equals 14 residues. Germline CDR1 is MNHEY and CDR2 is SMNVEV (reference sequence). The CDR3 nucleotides read TGTGCCATCTGGACGGGGGGCGCTTACAATGAGCAGTTCTTC. Amino acids: CAIWTGGAYNEQFF.

The chain has TRBV30 and TRBJ2-7, with TRBD1 identical over 9 bases. Trimming cost V 3 bases and J 5 bases; bases outside gene matches: 8. CDR3 length: 14 residues. The germline V gene encodes CDR1 GTSNPN and CDR2 SVGIG (reference sequence). CDR3 in DNA: TGTGCCTGGAGCGCCCCCGGGACAGGGCACGAGCAGTACTTC. Amino acid sequence: CAWSAPGTGHEQYF.

The rearrangement joins TRBV19 to TRBJ2-5; D unresolved. Germline assignment: CDR1 LNHDA and CDR2 SQIVND (reference sequence). The CDR3 loop spans 13 amino acids. With 2 bases removed from V and 4 bases from J, the gap between germline ends came to 8 bases. The CDR3 region is CASSIILGETQYF. The CDR3 nucleotides read TGTGCCAGTAGTATAATCTTAGGAGAGACCCAGTACTTC. Full variable domain (missing parts from reference TRBV19 and TRBJ2-5): DGGITQSPKYLFRKEGQNVTLSCEQNLNHDAMYWYRQDPGQGLRLIYYSQIVNDFQKGDIAEGYSVSREKKESFPLTVTSAQKNPTAFYLCASSIILGETQYFGPGTRLLVL.

V gene TRBV27 combines with J gene TRBJ2-3; D may be TRBD2 (5 bases). CDR3 length equals 15 residues. Germline V lookup: CDR1 MNHEY, CDR2 SMNVEV (reference sequence). V was pared by 5 bases and J by 5 bases, with 17 bases between. CDR3 sequence: CASSTTPNEGDTQYF. Here the CDR3 DNA reads TGTGCCAGCAGTACGACCCCCAATGAGGGAGATACGCAGTATTTT.

As concerns this clone: Additional DNA sequences in this sample encode the identical CDR3. This sequence joins TRBV5-1 and TRBJ2-1; D could derive from TRBD1 or TRBD2 (5 bases each). Germline V CDR1 and CDR2: SGHRS, YFSETQ. The V end lost 0 bases, the J end lost 8 bases, and 6 bases lay between the germline ends. The CDR3 has 12 residues. CDR3 sequence: CASSLVGDEQFF. In nucleotides, the CDR3 is TGCGCCAGCAGCTTGGTGGGGGATGAGCAGTTCTTC.

V and J are TRBV18 and TRBJ1-2; D is ambiguous. V lost 2 bases and J 0 bases, leaving 16 bases between the germline ends. In germline, CDR1 is KGHSH, CDR2 LQKENI. The CDR3 covers 17 residues. Here the CDR3 reads CASSPLAVGRSNYGYTF. Here the CDR3 DNA reads TGTGCCAGCTCACCATTAGCAGTAGGGCGGTCTAACTATGGCTACACCTTC.

The CDR3 coding sequence is TGTGCCAGCAGCTTAGGCGGTCAGGGGGCCAGCACAGATACGCAGTATTTT. Its protein product is CASSLGGQGASTDTQYF. The chain uses TRBV13 and TRBJ2-3, with 8 bases fitting TRBD1. Looked up from germline, CDR1 is PRHDT and CDR2 is FYEKMQ (reference sequence). The CDR3 contains 17 residues. J was trimmed by 0 bases and V by 0 bases; bases with no gene match: 5. Together with reference TRBV13 and TRBJ2-3, the CDR3 gives the full variable domain: AAGVIQSPRHLIKEKRETATLKCYPIPRHDTVYWYQQGPGQDPQFLISFYEKMQSDKGSIPDRFSAQQFSDYHSELNMSSLELGDSALYFCASSLGGQGASTDTQYFGPGTRLTVL.

As DNA, the CDR3 is TGTGCCAGCAGCTTAGGGGGGCGCGAGCAGTACTTC. Protein sequence: CASSLGGREQYF. The chain has TRBV11-2 and TRBJ2-7, with D possibly matching TRBD1 (6 bases). Trimming left V 1 base short and J 6 bases short, with 7 bases between. Germline loops: CDR1 SGHAT, CDR2 FQNNGV. CDR3 length: 12 residues.

This chain joins TRBV7-3 and TRBJ2-5; D possibly corresponds to TRBD2 (6 bases). V lost 3 bases, J lost 2 bases, and 13 bases lay in between. Germline V CDR1 and CDR2: SGHTA, FQGTGA. The CDR3 is 15 residues long. The CDR3 region is CASSFGISGQETQYF. The CDR3 DNA follows: TGTGCCAGCAGCTTCGGTATTAGCGGACAAGAGACCCAGTACTTC.

This clone came up once. The rearrangement links TRBV5-1 to TRBJ1-6; D ambiguous. Germline V gives CDR1 SGHRS, CDR2 YFSETQ. CDR3 length equals 14 residues. V shed 4 bases and J shed 7 bases, with 12 bases lying between them. The CDR3 DNA reads as TGCGCCAGCAGCACGGCCAACGGCAATTCACCCCTCCACTTT. It codes for CASSTANGNSPLHF.

The CDR3 coding sequence is TGTGCCAGCAGCTTGGTGATATCCTACGAGCAGTACTTC. Protein: CASSLVISYEQYF. The rearrangement joins TRBV5-5 to TRBJ2-7; D is ambiguous. Trimming left V 0 bases short and J 1 base short, with 5 bases between. The CDR3 has 13 amino acids. Germline-derived CDR1 and CDR2 are SGHKS and YYEKEE (reference sequence).

This chain uses TRBV6-6 with TRBJ1-3; possible D gene TRBD1, 6 bases. The CDR3 consists of 15 residues. The germline CDR1 and CDR2 sequences are MNHNY and SVGAGI (reference sequence). The germline V and J ends were trimmed by 5 bases and 2 bases, with 13 bases remaining between them. The CDR3 DNA follows: TGTGCCAGCAGTCGACAGGACTTCACTGGAAACACCATATATTTT. Its translation: CASSRQDFTGNTIYF.

The chain joins TRBV5-4 to TRBJ2-1; 7 nucleotides agree with TRBD1. V shed 4 bases, J shed 3 bases, and the junction held 10 bases outside the gene matches. Germline V CDR1 and CDR2: SGHNT, YYREEE (reference sequence). The CDR3 totals 16 residues. The CDR3 is CASSALTGPRYNEQFF. The CDR3, as DNA: TGTGCCAGCAGCGCCCTGACAGGGCCACGCTACAATGAGCAGTTCTTC.

V is TRBV4-1 and J is TRBJ1-6; no reliable D call. Trimming stripped 1 base from V and 6 bases from J, with 1 base between. The germline V gene has CDR1 MGHRA and CDR2 YSYEKL. The CDR3 extends over 12 amino acids. The CDR3 DNA is TGCGCCAGCAGCCAAGTTAATTCACCCCTCCACTTT. Protein: CASSQVNSPLHF.

The chain recombines TRBV7-9 with TRBJ2-3; D may match TRBD1 or TRBD2 (5 bases each). The CDR3 totals 16 residues. V dropped 5 bases and J dropped 6 bases, with 21 bases sitting between them. Germline V gives CDR1 SEHNR, CDR2 FQNEAQ (reference sequence). The CDR3 reads CASSHPLSVEGDTQYF. CDR3 DNA sequence: TGTGCCAGCAGCCACCCGCTGAGCGTAGAGGGGGATACGCAGTATTTT. Drawing the rest from reference TRBV7-9 and TRBJ2-3, the complete variable domain is DTGVSQNPRHKITKRGQNVTFRCDPISEHNRLYWYRQTLGQGPEFLTYFQNEAQLEKSRLLSDRFSAERPKGSFSTLEIQRTEQGDSAMYLCASSHPLSVEGDTQYFGPGTRLTVL.